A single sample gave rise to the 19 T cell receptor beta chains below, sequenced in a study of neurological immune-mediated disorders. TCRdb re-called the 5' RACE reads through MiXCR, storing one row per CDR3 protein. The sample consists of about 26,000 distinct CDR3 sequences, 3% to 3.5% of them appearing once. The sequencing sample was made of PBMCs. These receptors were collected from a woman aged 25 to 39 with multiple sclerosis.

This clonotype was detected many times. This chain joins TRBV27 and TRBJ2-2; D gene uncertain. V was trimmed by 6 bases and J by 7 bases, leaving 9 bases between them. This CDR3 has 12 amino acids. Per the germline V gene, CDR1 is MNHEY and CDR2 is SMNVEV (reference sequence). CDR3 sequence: CASSPIGGELFF. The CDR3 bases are TGTGCCAGCAGCCCAATAGGCGGGGAGCTGTTTTTT.

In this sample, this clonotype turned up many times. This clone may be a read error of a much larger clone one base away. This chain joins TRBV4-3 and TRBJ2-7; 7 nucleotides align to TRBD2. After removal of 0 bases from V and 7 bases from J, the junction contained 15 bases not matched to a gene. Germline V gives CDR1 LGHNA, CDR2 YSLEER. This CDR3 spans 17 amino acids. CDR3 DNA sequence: TGCGCCAGCAGCCAAGATTCAAGCGGGACCTCTTCCAGAGAGCAGTACTTC. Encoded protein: CASSQDSSGTSSREQYF.

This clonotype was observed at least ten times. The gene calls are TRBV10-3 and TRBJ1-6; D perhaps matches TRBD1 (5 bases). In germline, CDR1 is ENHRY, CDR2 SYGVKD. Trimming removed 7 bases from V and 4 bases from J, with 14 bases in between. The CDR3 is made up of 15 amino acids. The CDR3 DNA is TGTGCCATCAAGAGGGACGGTAAATATAATTCACCCCTCCACTTT. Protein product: CAIKRDGKYNSPLHF.

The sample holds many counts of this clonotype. CDR3 loop: CASSQDTGLATGNTQYF. The CDR3 region has the DNA TGTGCCAGCAGCCAAGATACGGGCCTAGCGACCGGAAACACCCAGTACTTC. The V and J genes are TRBV3-1 and TRBJ2-5; possible D gene TRBD2, 6 bases. This CDR3 spans 17 amino acids. V was clipped by 0 bases and J by 8 bases, with 22 bases between them. CDR1 is LGHDT and CDR2 is YNNKEL in the germline V gene (reference sequence).

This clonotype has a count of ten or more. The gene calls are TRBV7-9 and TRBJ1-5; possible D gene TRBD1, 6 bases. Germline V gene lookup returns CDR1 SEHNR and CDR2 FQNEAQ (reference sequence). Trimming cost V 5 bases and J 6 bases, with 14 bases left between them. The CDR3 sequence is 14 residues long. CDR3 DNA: TGTGCCAGCAGCCCACAGGGACCGGGTCAGCCCCAGCATTTT. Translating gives CASSPQGPGQPQHF.

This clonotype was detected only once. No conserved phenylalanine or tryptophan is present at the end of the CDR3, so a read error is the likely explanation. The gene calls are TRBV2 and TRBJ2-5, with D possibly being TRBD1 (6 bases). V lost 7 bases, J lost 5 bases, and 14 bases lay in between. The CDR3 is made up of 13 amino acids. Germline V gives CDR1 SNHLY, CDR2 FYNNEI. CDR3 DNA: TGTGCCAGCACGACAGGTGGCGGGGAGACCCAGTACAAC. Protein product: CASTTGGGETQYN.

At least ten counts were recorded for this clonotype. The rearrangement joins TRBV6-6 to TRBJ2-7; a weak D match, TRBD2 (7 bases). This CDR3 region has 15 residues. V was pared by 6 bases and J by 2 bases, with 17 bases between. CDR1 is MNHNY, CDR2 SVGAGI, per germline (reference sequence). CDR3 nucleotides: TGTGCCAGCAGGATTGCAGGGGAGGGTACCTACGAGCAGTACTTC. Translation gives CASRIAGEGTYEQYF.

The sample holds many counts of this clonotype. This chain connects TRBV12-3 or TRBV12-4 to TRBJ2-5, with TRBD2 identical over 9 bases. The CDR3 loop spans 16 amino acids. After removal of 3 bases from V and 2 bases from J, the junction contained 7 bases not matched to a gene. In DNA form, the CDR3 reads TGTGCCAGCAGTTTTTGGCTAGCGGGGTGGCAAGAGACCCAGTACTTC. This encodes CASSFWLAGWQETQYF.

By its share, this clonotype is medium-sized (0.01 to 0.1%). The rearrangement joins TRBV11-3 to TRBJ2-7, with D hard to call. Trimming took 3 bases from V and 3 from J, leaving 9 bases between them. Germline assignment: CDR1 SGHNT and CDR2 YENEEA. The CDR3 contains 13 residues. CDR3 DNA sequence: TGTGCCAGCAGCTTCCCAGCCTTCTACGAGCAGTACTTC. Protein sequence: CASSFPAFYEQYF.

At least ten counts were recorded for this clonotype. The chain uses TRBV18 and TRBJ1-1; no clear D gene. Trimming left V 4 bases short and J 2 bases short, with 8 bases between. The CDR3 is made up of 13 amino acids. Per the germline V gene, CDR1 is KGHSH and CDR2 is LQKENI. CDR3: CASSLQTNTEAFF. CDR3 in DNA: TGTGCCAGCTCACTGCAGACAAACACTGAAGCTTTCTTT.

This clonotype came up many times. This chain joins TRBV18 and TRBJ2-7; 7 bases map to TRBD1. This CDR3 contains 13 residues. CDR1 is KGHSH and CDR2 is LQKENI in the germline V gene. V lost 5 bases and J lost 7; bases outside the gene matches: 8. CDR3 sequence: CASSWDSLGEQYF. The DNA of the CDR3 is TGTGCCAGCTCATGGGACAGCCTTGGGGAGCAGTACTTC.

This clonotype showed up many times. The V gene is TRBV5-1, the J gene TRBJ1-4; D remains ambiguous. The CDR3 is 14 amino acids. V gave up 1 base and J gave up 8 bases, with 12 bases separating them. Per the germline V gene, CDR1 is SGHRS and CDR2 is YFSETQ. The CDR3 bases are TGCGCCAGCAGCTTGTTACCCCTGGGAGAAAAACTGTTTTTT. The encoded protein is CASSLLPLGEKLFF.

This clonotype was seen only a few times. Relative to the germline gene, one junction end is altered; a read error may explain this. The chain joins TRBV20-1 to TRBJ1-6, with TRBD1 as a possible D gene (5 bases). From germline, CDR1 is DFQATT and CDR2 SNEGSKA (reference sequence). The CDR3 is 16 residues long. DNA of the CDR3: TGCAGTGCTAGAGATCTTGGATTGGGGGATAATTCACCCCTCAACTTT. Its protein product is CSARDLGLGDNSPLNF.

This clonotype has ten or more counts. CDR3 residues: CASSFSVETQYF. In DNA, the CDR3 is TGTGCCAGCAGTTTTAGTGTGGAGACCCAGTACTTC. The chain combines TRBV12-3 or TRBV12-4 with TRBJ2-5; D is ambiguous. This CDR3 has 12 residues. Trimming took off 3 bases at V and 5 bases at J, with 7 bases between the two ends.

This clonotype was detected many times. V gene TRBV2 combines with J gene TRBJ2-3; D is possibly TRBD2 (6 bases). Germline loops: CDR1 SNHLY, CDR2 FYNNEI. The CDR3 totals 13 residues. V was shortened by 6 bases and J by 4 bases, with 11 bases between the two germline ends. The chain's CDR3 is CASSATRSDTQYF. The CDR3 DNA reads TGTGCCAGCAGCGCGACTAGATCAGATACGCAGTATTTT.

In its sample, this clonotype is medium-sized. In DNA form, the CDR3 reads TGTGCCAGCAGCCCCGGTACCAGGATGGAAGAGACCCAGTACTTC. As protein: CASSPGTRMEETQYF. This sequence joins TRBV6-2 or TRBV6-3 and TRBJ2-5; D remains unclear. This CDR3 is 15 amino acids long. V lost 6 bases and J lost 3, with 17 bases in between. The germline V gene encodes CDR1 MNHEY and CDR2 SVGEGT.

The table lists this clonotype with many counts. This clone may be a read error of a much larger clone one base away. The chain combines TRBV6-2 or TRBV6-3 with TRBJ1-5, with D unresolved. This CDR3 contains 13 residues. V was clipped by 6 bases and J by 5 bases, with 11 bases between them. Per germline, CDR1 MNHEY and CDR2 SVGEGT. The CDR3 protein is CASRDGTDQPQHF. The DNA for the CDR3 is TGTGCCAGCAGGGATGGTACGGATCAGCCCCAGCATTTT.

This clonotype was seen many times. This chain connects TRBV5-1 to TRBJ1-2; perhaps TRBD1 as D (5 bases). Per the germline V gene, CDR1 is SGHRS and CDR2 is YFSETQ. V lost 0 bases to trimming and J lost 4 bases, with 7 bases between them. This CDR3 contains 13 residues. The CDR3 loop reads CASSLGQSYGYTF. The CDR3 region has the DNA TGCGCCAGCAGCTTGGGACAGAGCTATGGCTACACCTTC.

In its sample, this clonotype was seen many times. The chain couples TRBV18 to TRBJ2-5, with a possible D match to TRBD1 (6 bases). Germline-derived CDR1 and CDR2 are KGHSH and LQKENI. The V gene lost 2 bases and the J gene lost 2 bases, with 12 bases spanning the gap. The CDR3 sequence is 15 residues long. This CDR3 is CASSPAGTTQETQYF. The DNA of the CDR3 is TGTGCCAGCTCACCAGCCGGGACAACGCAAGAGACCCAGTACTTC.